This TCR beta chain was sequenced during a study of beta chain features in type 1 diabetes (dated by TCRdb to 2017 to 2018). Background on the whole study: Mean age, gender distribution, total cell number and subset yield were not different between patients and healthy donors. Regulatory and stem cell-like memory subsets were isolated from only 8 patients and about 8 healthy donors, whereas naive and central memory subsets came from all 30 or so donors. A total of around 110,000,000 sorted cells were examined across all samples, and RNA yield correlated strongly with the number of cells per subset. The study compared the TCRB repertoires of sorted circulating CD4+ T cell subsets in recently diagnosed type 1 diabetes patients with those in matched healthy donors.

The High Capacity cDNA Reverse Transcription Kit was used to reverse transcribe all of the isolated RNA, meaning that expressed TCRB transcripts were what got sequenced. Naive, central memory and regulatory T cell samples underwent deep immunoSEQ sequencing, averaging approximately 3.3 million total reads per sample. Sorted cells were lysed in RLT buffer and RNA was extracted with DNase-treated RNeasy Micro or Mini kits, depending on cell number. To prevent cross-contamination, every cell subset was processed on its own, while patient and healthy donor samples were processed together. The immunoSEQ multiplex PCR was used to amplify TCRB sequences from cDNA, yielding 87-bp fragments that span the CDR3 region. The amplicons were sequenced using the Illumina HiSeq platform. Regarding the original processing steps: PCR bias was computationally corrected using synthetic template baselines, reads within Hamming distance 2 were collapsed, and singletons that could not be merged were discarded. Reads were aligned against IMGT to assign V, D and J genes, CDR3 length and insertions or deletions at six rearrangement sites. Within each subset, clonotype counts were normalized to sorted cell number, after which true diversity and Gini coefficients were computed with the tcR R package. Repertoire sharing was quantified using the overlap coefficient calculated on TCRB nucleotide sequences. Out-of-frame TCRB sequences from naive cells were analyzed as a proxy for the pre-selection repertoire. TCRdb mirrors the immuneACCESS table, restricted to in-frame sequences. Some clones are absent from its copies; in checked studies, under half trace to an unresolved V gene, and the reason for the others is unknown. V, J and clone size derive from that table, while D and trimming were established from the DNA sequence. Counted in this sample were 600,000 to 650,000 clones; about a sixth of them appeared once. The ten largest make up 0.093% of the sample.

Each donor gave one peripheral blood draw, averaging around 120 mL, which was collected into heparinised tubes. A BD FACSAria II and a panel including CD45RO, CCR7, CD25, CD127, CD95 and CD27 were used to sort naive, central memory, regulatory and stem cell-like memory CD4+ T cells. Purity was above 98% for every sorted population. PBMCs were isolated immediately by Lymphoprep density gradient centrifugation and stained directly without culture. So that batch effects would be minimized, each experiment stained and sorted samples in pairs, pairing one healthy donor with one patient. In this sample, this clone turned up a few times. Its recognized antigen is unknown. Qualities for individual bases were not recorded, and no much larger clone is one base off. The cysteine opens and the phenylalanine closes a CDR3 of 14 amino acids. The entry retains the CDR3 DNA only, 42 bases that are in frame from base 1. The junction shows trimming of 3 bases on V and 9 bases on J, plus 15 bases between the germline ends. CDR1 and CDR2 were assigned from the germline V gene as MGHDK and SYGVNS.

Study-level results and caveats: Patients with type 1 diabetes made fewer insertions and deleted more nucleotides at VDJ recombination sites, implying thymic rearrangement abnormalities. Sequencing cDNA rather than genomic DNA could over-represent highly expressing activated cells, although activation and CD3 levels did not differ between groups. In all four CD4+ subsets, TCRB CDR3 length was moderately but significantly shorter in type 1 diabetes patients. Only small numbers of individuals were included in the HLA sub-analyses, which left unresolved whether HLA type had any influence on TCRB rearrangement. Naive, central memory and regulatory TCRB repertoires appeared to be more similar among patients than among healthy donors. Shorter templates might be favored by PCR, yet because patient and control samples were amplified and corrected together, any such skew would affect both groups equally.

The source of this sequence is a man between 18 and 35 years old in good health. The chain is assembled from TRBV25-1 and TRBJ2-1, with the identity of the D gene unclear. Sequenced input: naive CD4+ T cells from blood. The cell subset or site label on this specimen signifies: true naive CD4+ T cells. The DNA sequence reads TGTGCCAGCAGTGATTCGGTCGGTGGACGTGAGCAGTTCTTC. This translates into CASSDSVGGREQFF.